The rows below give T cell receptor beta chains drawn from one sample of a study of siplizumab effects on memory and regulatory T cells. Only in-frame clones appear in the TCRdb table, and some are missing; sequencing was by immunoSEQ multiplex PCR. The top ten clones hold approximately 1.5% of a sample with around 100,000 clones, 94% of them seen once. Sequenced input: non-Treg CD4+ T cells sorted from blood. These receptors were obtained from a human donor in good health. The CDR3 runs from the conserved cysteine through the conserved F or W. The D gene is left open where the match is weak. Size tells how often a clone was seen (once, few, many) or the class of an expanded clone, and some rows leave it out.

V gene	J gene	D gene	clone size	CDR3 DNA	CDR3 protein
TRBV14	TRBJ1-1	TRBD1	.	TGTGCCAGCAGCACCAGGGGGAGCACTGAAGCTTTCTTT	CASSTRGSTEAFF
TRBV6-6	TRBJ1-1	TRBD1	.	TGTGCCAGCAGGGCCTGGACAGGGAAAACTGAAGCTTTCTTT	CASRAWTGKTEAFF
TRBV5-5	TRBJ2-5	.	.	TGTGCCAGCAGCTTGTGGCAGGGTGAGACCCAGTACTTC	CASSLWQGETQYF
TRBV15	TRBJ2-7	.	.	TGTGCCACCAGCAGAGATCCCAGGGAAGACTACGAGCAGTACTTC	CATSRDPREDYEQYF
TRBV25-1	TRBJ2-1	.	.	TGTGCCAGCAGTGAGGGCCGGGAAGAGTTCTTC	CASSEGREEFF
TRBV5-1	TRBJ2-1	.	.	TGCGCCAGCAGCTTGAACAGTTTAAGTGAGCAGTTCTTC	CASSLNSLSEQFF
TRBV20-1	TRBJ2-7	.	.	TGCAGTGCTAGGGGTCTGTACGAGCAGTACTTC	CSARGLYEQYF
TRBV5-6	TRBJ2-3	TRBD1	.	TGTGCCAGCAGCTACCCTACAGGGGGGTGGGCAGATACGCAGTATTTT	CASSYPTGGWADTQYF
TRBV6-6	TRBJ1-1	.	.	TGTGCCAGCAGGGGGTTAGTGATGAACACTGAAGCTTTCTTT	CASRGLVMNTEAFF
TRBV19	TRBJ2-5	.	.	TGTGCCAGTAGGTTAGACTGGCAAGGGACCCAGTACTTC	CASRLDWQGTQYF
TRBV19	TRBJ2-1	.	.	TGTGCCAGTAGCATAAAGACCAATGAGCAGTTCTTC	CASSIKTNEQFF
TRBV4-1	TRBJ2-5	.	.	TGCGCCAGCAGCCACGAAAATGGACAGCAAGAGACCCAGTACTTC	CASSHENGQQETQYF
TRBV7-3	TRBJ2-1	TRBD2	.	TGTGCCAGCAGCTTAACGCGGGAGGACGGTGAGCAGTTCTTC	CASSLTREDGEQFF
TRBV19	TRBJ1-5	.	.	TGTGCCAGTTGGGAGGACAGATCCAATCAGCCCCAGCATTTT	CASWEDRSNQPQHF
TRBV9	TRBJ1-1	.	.	TGTGCCAGCAGAGCCGGGACGGATTACACTGAAGCTTTCTTT	CASRAGTDYTEAFF
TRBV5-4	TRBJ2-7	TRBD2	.	TGTGCCAGCAGCTTGTTTGAGCGGGAGTATCACGAGCAGTACTTC	CASSLFEREYHEQYF
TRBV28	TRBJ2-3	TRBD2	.	TGTGCCAGCAGTTATAGCGGGTTAAGCACAGATACGCAGTATTTT	CASSYSGLSTDTQYF
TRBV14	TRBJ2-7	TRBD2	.	TGTGCCAGCAGCCAAGGAGCAGCGGGAGGGTTCTACGAGCAGTACTTC	CASSQGAAGGFYEQYF
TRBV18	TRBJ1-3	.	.	TGTGCCAGCTCACCAACTGACAGGAGCGCCATATATTTT	CASSPTDRSAIYF
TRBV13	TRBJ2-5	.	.	TGTGCCAGCAGCTTACTCGGGGAGACCCAGTACTTC	CASSLLGETQYF
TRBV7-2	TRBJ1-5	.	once	TGTGCCAGCAGCTTAGAACAGGGATGGCGTCAGCCCCAGCATTTT	CASSLEQGWRQPQHF
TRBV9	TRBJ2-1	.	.	TGTGCCAGCAGCGTCGGCCTAGCGAAAAACAATGAGCAGTTCTTC	CASSVGLAKNNEQFF
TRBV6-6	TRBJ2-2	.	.	TGTGCCAGCAGCCGGGGCGCGGGGTTGAGCGGGGAGCTGTTTTTT	CASSRGAGLSGELFF
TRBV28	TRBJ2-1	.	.	TGTGCCAGCCGTATTATGGCTAGCGTTTACAATGAGCAGTTCTTC	CASRIMASVYNEQFF
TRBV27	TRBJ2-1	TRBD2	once	TGTGCCAGCAGTATTTCTAGCGGGAGGGGCTCCTACAATGAGCAGTTCTTC	CASSISSGRGSYNEQFF
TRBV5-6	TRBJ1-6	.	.	TGTGCCAGCAGCTGGGGCCGCGACTCCTATAATTCACCCCTCCACTTT	CASSWGRDSYNSPLHF
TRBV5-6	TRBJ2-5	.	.	TGTGCCAGCAGCTGGGGTAGCGGCCAAGAGACCCAGTACTTC	CASSWGSGQETQYF
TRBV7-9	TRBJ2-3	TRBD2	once	TGTGCCAGCAGCTCCCTGAGAGCGGGAGGGTTCGATACGCAGTATTTT	CASSSLRAGGFDTQYF
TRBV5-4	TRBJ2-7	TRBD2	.	TGCGCCAGCAGCTCAAACCCAACTAGCGGATACGAGCAGTACTTC	CASSSNPTSGYEQYF
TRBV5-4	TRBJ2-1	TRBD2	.	TGTGCCAGCGGGGGGGTAAAGGACGAGCAGTTCTTC	CASGGVKDEQFF
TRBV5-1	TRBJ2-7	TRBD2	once	TGCGCCAGCAGCTTGGCGGCGGGAGCTCAACACGAGCAGTACTTC	CASSLAAGAQHEQYF
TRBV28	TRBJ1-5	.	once	TGTGCCAGCAGACCGGGGGACCTGATTCAGCCCCAGCATTTT	CASRPGDLIQPQHF
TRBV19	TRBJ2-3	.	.	TGTGCCAGTAGTTCGTGGGATGGCACAGATACGCAGTATTTT	CASSSWDGTDTQYF
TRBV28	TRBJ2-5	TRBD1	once	TGTGCCAGCAGTACGTGGGACAGCGTCCAAGAGACCCAGTACTTC	CASSTWDSVQETQYF
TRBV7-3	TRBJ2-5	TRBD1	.	TGTGCCAGCAGCTTAGTCGGGGACAGGGGTCAAGAGACCCAGTACTTC	CASSLVGDRGQETQYF
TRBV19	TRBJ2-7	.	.	TGTGCCAGTAAGGAGGGGGACCGACCCTACGAGCAGTACTTC	CASKEGDRPYEQYF
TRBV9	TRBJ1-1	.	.	TGTGCCAGCAGCGTAGGTCCCGGGGAGAGACCGAACACTGAAGCTTTCTTT	CASSVGPGERPNTEAFF
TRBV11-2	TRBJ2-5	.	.	TGTGCCAGCAGCTTAACAGGGAGAGCGGAGACCCAGTACTTC	CASSLTGRAETQYF
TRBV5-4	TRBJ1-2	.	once	TGTGCCAGCAGCTTGGATCTAGGGATGAACTATGGCTACACCTTC	CASSLDLGMNYGYTF
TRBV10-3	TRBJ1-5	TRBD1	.	TGTGCCATCAGTGAGGTATTGGGACAGCATAGCAATCAGCCCCAGCATTTT	CAISEVLGQHSNQPQHF
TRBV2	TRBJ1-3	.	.	TGTGCCAGCAGTGACTTACGGTCGGACACAGGGGGAAACACCATATATTTT	CASSDLRSDTGGNTIYF
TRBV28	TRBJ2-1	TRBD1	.	TGTGCCAGCAGTTCCCGCCAGGGGGATGAGCAGTTCTTC	CASSSRQGDEQFF
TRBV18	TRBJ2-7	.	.	TGTGCCAGCTCACCACCTTTCGACGAGCAGTACTTC	CASSPPFDEQYF
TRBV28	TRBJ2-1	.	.	TGTGCCAGCAGTTTATTCACCAGCTCCTACAATGAGCAGTTCTTC	CASSLFTSSYNEQFF
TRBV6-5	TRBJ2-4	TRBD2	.	TGTGCCAGCAGGGGGCTAGCGGGAGGGGTGAACATTCAGTACTTC	CASRGLAGGVNIQYF
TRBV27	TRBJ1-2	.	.	TGTGCCAGCAGTTCCGATACAGGGAGCTATGGCTACACCTTC	CASSSDTGSYGYTF